A selection of T cell receptor beta chains follows, all from one sample in a study of T-cell memory formation after mild COVID-19. TCRdb called the 5' RACE reads again in MiXCR, with one record for every CDR3 protein. The sample includes 85,000 to 120,000 distinct CDR3 sequences, 12% of them seen just once. Source material: PBMCs or a T cell subset sorted from them (not recorded which). The receptors were sampled from an adult woman who had mild COVID-19 (a few samples of this study predate the infection). Cell type and time point are not known. Each CDR3 is given with its conserved first and last residue. Fields, in order: V gene, J gene, CDR3 length, D gene, clone size, CDR3 DNA, CDR3 protein. D genes are given only for firm matches. Size is omitted from some rows. Given values are once, few, many or a class for expanded clones.

v_gene: TRBV12-3/TRBV12-4
j_gene: TRBJ2-3
len: 18
d_gene: -
abundance: -
CDR3nt: TGTGCCAGCAGTTCTCGATTTTCCCCGGAAGGTCGTACAGATACGCAGTATTTT
CDR3aa: CASSSRFSPEGRTDTQYF

v_gene: TRBV6-6
j_gene: TRBJ2-1
len: 17
d_gene: -
abundance: -
CDR3nt: TGTGCCAGCAGTTACCCCCTTGACTGGGATAATCGGAATGAGCAGTTCTTC
CDR3aa: CASSYPLDWDNRNEQFF

v_gene: TRBV29-1
j_gene: TRBJ2-1
len: 13
d_gene: -
abundance: few
CDR3nt: TGCAGCGCCGACGTGGCTATCAGGGATGAGCAGTTCTTC
CDR3aa: CSADVAIRDEQFF

v_gene: TRBV6-2/TRBV6-3
j_gene: TRBJ2-1
len: 13
d_gene: TRBD2
abundance: few
CDR3nt: TGTGCCAGCGCACTAGCGGGTTACAATGAGCAGTTCTTC
CDR3aa: CASALAGYNEQFF

v_gene: TRBV4-3
j_gene: TRBJ2-5
len: 14
d_gene: -
abundance: few
CDR3nt: TGCGCCAGCAGCCAAGGGGGACACCAAGAGACCCAGTACTTC
CDR3aa: CASSQGGHQETQYF

v_gene: TRBV7-9
j_gene: TRBJ2-1
len: 14
d_gene: -
abundance: many
CDR3nt: TGTGCCAGCAGCAGTGACTCTTTCTACAATGAGCAGTTCTTC
CDR3aa: CASSSDSFYNEQFF

v_gene: TRBV12-3/TRBV12-4
j_gene: TRBJ2-4
len: 12
d_gene: -
abundance: few
CDR3nt: TGTGCCAGCAGATCCCAGGCAAACATTCAGTACTTC
CDR3aa: CASRSQANIQYF

v_gene: TRBV15
j_gene: TRBJ1-1
len: 16
d_gene: -
abundance: few
CDR3nt: TGTGCCACCAGCAGAGACTGGGGCAGAGGGCTCACTGAAGCTTTCTTT
CDR3aa: CATSRDWGRGLTEAFF

v_gene: TRBV12-3/TRBV12-4
j_gene: TRBJ2-5
len: 16
d_gene: -
abundance: -
CDR3nt: TGTGCCAGCAGTTTATTCGAAGAGGGATCGGGAGAGACCCAGTACTTC
CDR3aa: CASSLFEEGSGETQYF

v_gene: TRBV19
j_gene: TRBJ2-5
len: 16
d_gene: -
abundance: few
CDR3nt: TGTGCCAGTAGTCAGGGGGACTCTCTATCCCAAGAGACCCAGTACTTC
CDR3aa: CASSQGDSLSQETQYF

v_gene: TRBV9
j_gene: TRBJ2-6
len: 18
d_gene: -
abundance: -
CDR3nt: TGTGCCAGCAGCGTAAGGAGAACGGAGGGTCCCGGGGCCAACGTCCTGACTTTC
CDR3aa: CASSVRRTEGPGANVLTF

v_gene: TRBV5-1
j_gene: TRBJ2-1
len: 12
d_gene: -
abundance: -
CDR3nt: TGCGCCAGCAGCGCATCCTACAATGAGCAGTTCTTC
CDR3aa: CASSASYNEQFF

v_gene: TRBV5-4
j_gene: TRBJ2-7
len: 17
d_gene: TRBD1
abundance: -
CDR3nt: TGTGCCAGCAGCTTGGGTGGGACAGGGTTCGCGTACTACGAGCAGTACTTC
CDR3aa: CASSLGGTGFAYYEQYF

v_gene: TRBV9
j_gene: TRBJ2-7
len: 14
d_gene: -
abundance: -
CDR3nt: TGTGCCAGCAGCGTAGACCTGGTGTCCTACGAGCAGTACTTC
CDR3aa: CASSVDLVSYEQYF

v_gene: TRBV6-5
j_gene: TRBJ2-2
len: 17
d_gene: -
abundance: -
CDR3nt: TGTGCCAGCAGTTACGCCCCCCGACAGGTTGGAACCGGGGAGCTGTTTTTT
CDR3aa: CASSYAPRQVGTGELFF

v_gene: TRBV11-2
j_gene: TRBJ1-1
len: 17
d_gene: TRBD1
abundance: few
CDR3nt: TGTGCCAGCAGCCGCCACCCGGGACAGGGGGCTAACACTGAAGCTTTCTTT
CDR3aa: CASSRHPGQGANTEAFF

v_gene: TRBV12-3/TRBV12-4
j_gene: TRBJ2-1
len: 15
d_gene: TRBD2
abundance: few
CDR3nt: TGTGCCAGCAGTTTAGAACTAGCGTCCAACAATGAGCAGTTCTTC
CDR3aa: CASSLELASNNEQFF

v_gene: TRBV6-1
j_gene: TRBJ1-1
len: 16
d_gene: -
abundance: few
CDR3nt: TGTGCCAGCAGTGATGGGGTTGGGGACTGGAACACTGAAGCTTTCTTT
CDR3aa: CASSDGVGDWNTEAFF

v_gene: TRBV4-2
j_gene: TRBJ1-1
len: 15
d_gene: -
abundance: -
CDR3nt: TGTGCCAGCAGCCAAGAACAGGGTTGGAACACTGAAGCTTTCTTT
CDR3aa: CASSQEQGWNTEAFF

v_gene: TRBV5-1
j_gene: TRBJ2-1
len: 18
d_gene: -
abundance: -
CDR3nt: TGCGCCAGCAGCTTGGCCTTCAACGAAGCGGGTCCAAACAATGAGCAGTTCTTC
CDR3aa: CASSLAFNEAGPNNEQFF

v_gene: TRBV6-5
j_gene: TRBJ2-2
len: 16
d_gene: -
abundance: many
CDR3nt: TGTGCCAGCAGCAAAGCAGGGTTTTCAGACACCGGGGAGCTGTTTTTT
CDR3aa: CASSKAGFSDTGELFF

v_gene: TRBV12-3/TRBV12-4
j_gene: TRBJ2-7
len: 20
d_gene: TRBD1
abundance: -
CDR3nt: TGTGCCAGCAGTTTAATGGAGCCGGGACAGGGGGCATTACCGAACTACGAGCAGTACTTC
CDR3aa: CASSLMEPGQGALPNYEQYF

v_gene: TRBV3-1
j_gene: TRBJ2-7
len: 14
d_gene: TRBD1
abundance: -
CDR3nt: TGTGCCAGCAGCCACCGGGACAGAACCTACGAGCAGTACTTC
CDR3aa: CASSHRDRTYEQYF

v_gene: TRBV12-3/TRBV12-4
j_gene: TRBJ2-7
len: 12
d_gene: -
abundance: few
CDR3nt: TGTGCCAGCAGTTTAAGAGGGGACGAGCAGTACTTC
CDR3aa: CASSLRGDEQYF

v_gene: TRBV7-9
j_gene: TRBJ2-1
len: 17
d_gene: -
abundance: -
CDR3nt: TGTGCCAGCAGCTTAGTAATCAGCGGTTCAGCCCGGGCGGAGCAGTTCTTC
CDR3aa: CASSLVISGSARAEQFF

v_gene: TRBV6-5
j_gene: TRBJ2-3
len: 16
d_gene: -
abundance: -
CDR3nt: TGTGCCAGCAGTGACCAGACTAGGGAGCCAGTGGATACGCAGTATTTT
CDR3aa: CASSDQTREPVDTQYF

v_gene: TRBV20-1
j_gene: TRBJ1-6
len: 17
d_gene: -
abundance: -
CDR3nt: TGCAGTGCTAGAGATCCGCACGATGGCTCCTATAATTCACCCCTCCACTTT
CDR3aa: CSARDPHDGSYNSPLHF

v_gene: TRBV3-1
j_gene: TRBJ2-2
len: 15
d_gene: -
abundance: few
CDR3nt: TGTGCCAGCAGCCAAGATTTGACAGACACCGGGGAGCTGTTTTTT
CDR3aa: CASSQDLTDTGELFF

v_gene: TRBV7-9
j_gene: TRBJ2-1
len: 15
d_gene: TRBD2
abundance: many
CDR3nt: TGTGCCAGCAGCTTAGAGGCGGGAGGCTACAATGAGCAGTTCTTC
CDR3aa: CASSLEAGGYNEQFF